Below are 3 T cell receptor beta chains sequenced from a single sample in a study of beta chain features in type 1 diabetes. Reverse transcription of all isolated RNA meant that expressed TCRB transcripts were sequenced. Sequenced by immunoSEQ multiplex PCR; TCRdb stores in-frame clones only, minus some. The sample has around 350,000 clones, roughly an eighth seen once. Sequenced sample: naive CD4+ T cells from blood. The origin of the receptors is a young man in good health.

The V and J genes are TRBV21-1 and TRBJ2-7; the tabulated D call, TRBD1, remains unverified against the DNA. TRBV21-1 is a recognized pseudogene. The CDR3 has 9 amino acids. The CDR3 loop is CATRGEQYF. The CDR3, as DNA: TGTGCCACTAGGGGGGAGCAGTACTTC.

This clone was detected a few times. The chain joins TRBV6-5 to TRBJ2-7, with D possibly matching TRBD1 (6 bases). CDR3 length: 14 amino acids. CDR1 MNHEY and CDR2 SVGAGI come from the germline V gene. The ends were cut back, 6 bases at V and 2 bases at J, with 14 bases in the middle. The CDR3 here is CASSPGHSTYEQYF. CDR3 bases: TGTGCCAGCAGCCCGGGACACTCGACCTACGAGCAGTACTTC.

A few counts support this clone. The CDR3 spells CASSLRGIAGAHTDTQYF. In nucleotides, the CDR3 is TGTGCCAGCAGTTTAAGAGGGATAGCGGGGGCCCACACAGATACGCAGTATTTT. The rearrangement uses TRBV28 and TRBJ2-3, with TRBD2 matching over 9 bases. In germline, CDR1 is MDHEN, CDR2 SYDVKM. CDR3 length: 18 amino acids. J gave up 2 bases and V 2 bases, and 11 bases lay outside the gene matches.